This T cell receptor (beta chain) was retrieved from a study of cytomegalovirus exposure and HLA in healthy donors. Findings and caveats of the study: Sequencing had likely introduced a cluster of highly shared sequence variants as an artifact. Specificity for CMV antigens was confirmed in vitro for a few of the CMV-associated chains. One variant, a missense change in DCLRE1C, was linked in a later analysis to TCR beta V- and J-gene trimming.

With 60 Vbeta and 13 Jbeta primers, the PCR was carried out. Produced via immunoSEQ multiplex PCR; TCRdb's table is partial and in-frame only. The sample records roughly 97,000 clones, about a tenth being singletons. The table lists this clone with a few counts. Its antigen is as yet unknown. This CDR3 is built from 18 residues. Germline lookup yields CDR1 MGHRA and CDR2 YSYEKL. V gave up 0 bases and J gave up 4 bases; unmatched junction bases: 10. This receptor was taken from a man aged 50 or older in good health and CMV-seropositive. The material sequenced was PBMCs. This chain connects TRBV4-1 to TRBJ2-1; TRBD2 matches 9 bases. The CDR3 protein is CASSQDSAIAGVYNEQFF. CDR3 in DNA: TGCGCCAGCAGCCAAGACAGCGCGATAGCGGGAGTGTACAATGAGCAGTTCTTC.